The 20 T cell receptor beta chains given below trace back to one sample, sequenced in a study of early T cells in non-severe SARS-CoV-2 infection. TCRdb reprocessed the 5' RACE reads with MiXCR, giving one entry per CDR3 protein. The repertoire holds almost 45,000 distinct CDR3 sequences, with around 5.7% as singletons. The sample comprised whole blood. These receptors originate from an adult who was a healthcare worker with PCR-confirmed SARS-CoV-2 infection or an uninfected control (not recorded which).

This clonotype was counted at least ten times. The rearrangement joins TRBV3-1 to TRBJ1-1, with unresolved D. CDR1 and CDR2 from the germline V gene are LGHDT and YNNKEL (reference sequence). Trimming removed 0 bases at V and 3 bases at J, with 5 bases between. The CDR3 covers 13 residues. In DNA, the CDR3 is TGTGCCAGCAGCCAAGATATGTACACTGAAGCTTTCTTT. This sequence encodes CASSQDMYTEAFF.

Many counts were recorded for this clonotype. The chain uses TRBV2 and TRBJ1-6; a possible D gene is TRBD1 (5 bases). CDR1 is SNHLY, CDR2 FYNNEI, per germline. The CDR3 extends over 15 amino acids. V was trimmed by 8 bases and J by 10 bases, leaving 21 bases between them. CDR3 coding DNA: TGTGCCAGCTCCCCCAGGGCCCCTGGAGGCTCACCCCTCCACTTT. It is translated as CASSPRAPGGSPLHF.

This clonotype was observed a handful of times. The chain is built from TRBV14 and TRBJ2-5; D assignment may be TRBD1 or TRBD2 (5 bases each). Looked up from germline, CDR1 is SGHDN and CDR2 is FVKESK. The CDR3 extends over 20 amino acids. V was pared by 0 bases and J by 4 bases, with 27 bases between. The CDR3 protein is CASSQDRWGLDRGLRETQYF. The CDR3 DNA reads TGTGCCAGCAGCCAAGATCGATGGGGTTTAGACCGGGGCCTACGAGAGACCCAGTACTTC.

Ten or more counts support this clonotype. The chain has TRBV6-1 and TRBJ2-7, with D perhaps matching TRBD1 or TRBD2 (5 bases each). V gave up 6 bases and J gave up 5 bases, with 20 bases separating them. This CDR3 contains 15 residues. Germline CDR1 is MNHNS and CDR2 is SASEGT. The CDR3 region is CASRVLTLRDHEQYF. In DNA, the CDR3 is TGTGCCAGCAGGGTTCTAACTCTCAGGGACCACGAGCAGTACTTC.

This clonotype was observed a few times. The V gene is TRBV27, the J gene TRBJ2-1; D is uncertain. CDR3 length equals 14 residues. CDR1 MNHEY and CDR2 SMNVEV come from the germline V gene (reference sequence). V was trimmed by 10 bases and J by 1 base, leaving 14 bases between them. DNA of the CDR3: TGTGCCAACAAGGACCCGGATTCCTACAATGAGCAGTTCTTC. Encoded protein: CANKDPDSYNEQFF.

The chain is built from TRBV24-1 and TRBJ2-5, with TRBD1 identical over 7 bases. This CDR3 is built from 17 residues. Losses at the gene ends were 5 bases for V and 3 bases for J; bases not matched to a gene: 14. Germline values: CDR1 KGHDR, CDR2 SFDVKD. The CDR3: CATSAPPGQFGEETQYF. DNA for the CDR3: TGTGCCACCAGTGCCCCCCCGGGACAGTTCGGCGAAGAGACCCAGTACTTC.

J is TRBJ1-2 and V is TRBV12-3 or TRBV12-4; a possible D gene is TRBD1 (6 bases). The CDR3 contains 17 residues. V lost 4 bases, J lost 4 bases, and 22 bases lay in between. CDR3 sequence: CASSSLGLAGDGYGYTF. For the CDR3, the DNA is TGTGCCAGCAGTTCCTTGGGGTTGGCAGGGGATGGCTATGGCTACACCTTC.

Ten or more counts support this clonotype. This chain links TRBV12-3 or TRBV12-4 with TRBJ2-5, with 10 bases lining up with TRBD2. V was clipped by 5 bases and J by 1 base; unmatched bases: 10. This CDR3 contains 17 residues. DNA of the CDR3: TGTGCCAGCAGTCCCGGGGCTAGCGGGGGAGCCCAAGAGACCCAGTACTTC. Amino acid sequence: CASSPGASGGAQETQYF.

In this sample, this clonotype turned up many times. The chain is built from TRBV29-1 and TRBJ2-7; D tentatively reads TRBD1 or TRBD2 (6 bases each). With 5 bases removed from V and 2 bases from J, the gap between germline ends came to 16 bases. Germline V lookup: CDR1 SQVTM, CDR2 ANQGSEA. CDR3 length equals 14 residues. As DNA, the CDR3 is TGCAGCGTTAAAAGGGGGGACGGAGCCTACGAGCAGTACTTC. It specifies CSVKRGDGAYEQYF.

The chain employs TRBV19 and TRBJ1-2, with TRBD1 identical over 8 bases. V shed 6 bases and J 6 bases; nucleotides not matched to a gene: 3. The CDR3 runs 12 residues. Germline V CDR1 and CDR2: LNHDA, SQIVND (reference sequence). DNA of the CDR3: TGTGCCAGTAGGACAGGGGATCATGGCTACACCTTC. Protein: CASRTGDHGYTF.

This clonotype was observed at least ten times. J is TRBJ1-5 and V is TRBV12-3 or TRBV12-4; the D gene is possibly TRBD1 (6 bases). V lost 2 bases and J lost 0, with 11 bases in between. This CDR3 region has 16 residues. The CDR3 coding sequence is TGTGCCAGCAGTTTATCGGGACAACTTAGCAATCAGCCCCAGCATTTT. Its protein product is CASSLSGQLSNQPQHF.

This chain connects TRBV9 to TRBJ2-6, with D perhaps matching TRBD1 (5 bases). The germline V and J ends were trimmed by 0 bases and 2 bases, with 15 bases remaining between them. Germline-derived CDR1 and CDR2 are SGDLS and YYNGEE. The CDR3 length is 18 residues. As DNA, the CDR3 is TGTGCCAGCAGCGTAGCTTGGACAAAGGCCCCTGGGGCCAACGTCCTGACTTTC. This sequence encodes CASSVAWTKAPGANVLTF.

This clonotype was recorded at least ten times. The genes are TRBV30 and TRBJ2-1; a weak D match, TRBD1 (5 bases). This CDR3 spans 12 amino acids. In germline, CDR1 is GTSNPN, CDR2 SVGIG (reference sequence). The V gene lost 2 bases and the J gene lost 8 bases, with 10 bases spanning the gap. CDR3 region: CAWSLGLDEQFF. CDR3 nucleotide sequence: TGTGCCTGGAGTTTGGGGCTCGATGAGCAGTTCTTC.

This clonotype was counted ten times or more. V is TRBV16 and J is TRBJ2-4; D possibly uses TRBD1 or TRBD2 (6 bases each). Germline V gives CDR1 KGHSY, CDR2 FQNENV. There are 14 residues in the CDR3. Deletions cut 4 bases from V and 4 bases from J, with 11 bases between. In nucleotides, the CDR3 is TGTGCCAGCAGCCCATCGGGGGCGAAAAACATTCAGTACTTC. Its translation is CASSPSGAKNIQYF.

This clonotype was seen a handful of times. The CDR3: CASLYNEQFF. The CDR3 coding sequence is TGTGCCAGCTTGTACAATGAGCAGTTCTTC. This chain connects TRBV2 to TRBJ2-1, with unresolved D. Germline CDR1 is SNHLY and CDR2 is FYNNEI. The germline V and J ends were trimmed by 8 bases and 4 bases, with 3 bases remaining between them. CDR3 length: 10 amino acids. The whole variable domain, filled in from reference TRBV2 and TRBJ2-1, reads EPEVTQTPSHQVTQMGQEVILRCVPISNHLYFYWYRQILGQKVEFLVSFYNNEISEKSEIFDDQFSVERPDGSNFTLKIRSTKLEDSAMYFCASLYNEQFFGPGTRLTVL.

The V gene is TRBV5-1, the J gene TRBJ1-2, with D uncertain. Germline-derived CDR1 and CDR2 are SGHRS and YFSETQ. The CDR3 is made up of 12 amino acids. Trimming took 4 bases from V and 7 from J, leaving 11 bases between them. This CDR3 reads CASSTGSGGYTF. DNA of the CDR3: TGCGCCAGCAGCACCGGAAGCGGTGGCTACACCTTC.

The rearrangement joins TRBV20-1 to TRBJ2-7; 10 bases are a match to TRBD1. The CDR3 totals 16 residues. Germline assignment: CDR1 DFQATT and CDR2 SNEGSKA (reference sequence). J was trimmed by 4 bases and V by 0 bases; bases with no gene match: 9. In DNA form, the CDR3 reads TGCAGTGCTAGAGAGAAGGGGACAGGGGCTCATTACGAGCAGTACTTC. It is translated as CSAREKGTGAHYEQYF.

This sequence joins TRBV27 and TRBJ2-7; 10 positions match TRBD1. CDR1 and CDR2 from the germline V gene are MNHEY and SMNVEV (reference sequence). With V trimmed by 4 bases and J by 3 bases, 6 bases remained unmatched. CDR3 length: 15 residues. The CDR3 loop reads CASSYLGQGNYEQYF. CDR3 DNA sequence: TGTGCCAGCAGTTATTTGGGACAGGGGAACTACGAGCAGTACTTC.

V gene TRBV27 combines with J gene TRBJ1-6, with D perhaps TRBD1 (6 bases). Trimming stripped 3 bases from V and 7 bases from J, with 13 bases between. Per germline, CDR1 MNHEY and CDR2 SMNVEV (reference sequence). The CDR3 is 15 residues long. CDR3 bases: TGTGCCAGCAGTTTCAAAGGGGGTTGGAATTCACCCCTCCACTTT. It codes for CASSFKGGWNSPLHF.

The J gene is TRBJ2-1, the V gene TRBV20-1, with a possible D match to TRBD2 (5 bases). V was trimmed by 3 bases and J by 10 bases, leaving 16 bases between them. CDR1 is DFQATT, CDR2 SNEGSKA, per germline (reference sequence). The CDR3 spans 13 residues. The CDR3 nucleotides are TGCAGTGCTAGTGACTCCAATATAGCGGAGCAGTTCTTC. Translating gives CSASDSNIAEQFF.